This T cell receptor beta chain is from a study of regulatory T cells in long-lasting Graves disease. Of note for this clonotype: A read error may produce the germline difference seen at one junction end.

Noted time point: newly diagnosed GD, antithyroid drugs for less than 3 months. Isolated PBMC RNA provided the starting material for the TCR library. The authors diagnosed Graves' disease using American Thyroid Association guidelines. Combining iRepertoire HTBI primers with Arm-PCR of CDR3 regions, the authors built TCR beta libraries. Original methodology: Segment identification across samples yielded roughly 62 TRBV and approximately 15 TRBJ segments. TCRdb reanalysed the multiplex PCR reads using MiXCR and keeps one entry per CDR3 protein. The V and J calls reflect TCRdb's pipeline rather than the authors' work. The sample holds 530,000 or so distinct CDR3 sequences; 13% are singletons and the top ten take roughly a tenth. This CDR3 is built from 14 residues. The germline V gene encodes CDR1 MNHEY and CDR2 SVGAGI. These same data were also listed under a study on T cells in Graves' hyperthyroidism and ophthalmopathy. That study reports: Among clonotypes expanded in thyroid above 0.001, most were also found in blood.

This chain links TRBV6-5 with TRBJ1-1, with a possible D match to TRBD1 (5 bases). Sequencing used peripheral blood mononuclear cells (PBMCs), obtained at new diagnosis, from a patient treated with antithyroid drugs. The receptor comes from a man younger than 45 with Graves disease. The CDR3, as DNA: TGTGCCAGCACTTACGACTGGGGCATGGCTGAAGCTTTCTTT. As protein: CASTYDWGMAEAFF.